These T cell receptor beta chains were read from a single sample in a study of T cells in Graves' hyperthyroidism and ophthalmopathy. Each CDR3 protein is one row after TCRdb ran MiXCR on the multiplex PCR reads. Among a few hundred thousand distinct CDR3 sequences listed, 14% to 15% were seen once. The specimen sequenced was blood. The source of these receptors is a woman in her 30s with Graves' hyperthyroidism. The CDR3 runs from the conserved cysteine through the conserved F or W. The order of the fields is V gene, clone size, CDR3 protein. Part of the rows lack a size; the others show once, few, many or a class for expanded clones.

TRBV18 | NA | CASSPSSGTDEQYF
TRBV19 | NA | CASRGTLGSHQPQHF
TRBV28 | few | CASSLGAFGQETQYF
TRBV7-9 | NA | CASSSDRDRGPGYQYF
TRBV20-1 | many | CSARDTSGRADTQYF
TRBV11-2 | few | CASSSTDTDTQYF
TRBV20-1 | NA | CSARAGLPQHF
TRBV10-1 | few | CASSNPGQENTEAFF
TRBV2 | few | CASLRGINSPLHF
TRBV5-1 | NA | CASSPGQGGGELFF
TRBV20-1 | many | CSARKGQTLGSTEAFF
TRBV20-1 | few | CSAREIERDSGELFF
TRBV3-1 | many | CASSLGTVSYEQYF
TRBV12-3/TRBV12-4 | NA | CASSAGTKETQYF
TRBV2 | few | CASSDGLGNTIYF
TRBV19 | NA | CASSPTTGGSQPQHF